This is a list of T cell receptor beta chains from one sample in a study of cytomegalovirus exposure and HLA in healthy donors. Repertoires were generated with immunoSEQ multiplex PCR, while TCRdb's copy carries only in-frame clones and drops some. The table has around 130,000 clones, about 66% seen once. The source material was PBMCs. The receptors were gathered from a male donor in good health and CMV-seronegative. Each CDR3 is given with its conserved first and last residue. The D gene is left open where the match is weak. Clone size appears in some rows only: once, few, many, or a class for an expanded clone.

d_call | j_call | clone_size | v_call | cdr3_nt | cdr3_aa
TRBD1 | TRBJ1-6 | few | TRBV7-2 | TGTGCCAGCAGCTTGTACAGGGGAAATGGTAATTCACCCCTCCACTTT | CASSLYRGNGNSPLHF
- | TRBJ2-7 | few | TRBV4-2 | TGTGCCAGCAGCACTCTTGGACAGCCCTACGAGCAGTACTTC | CASSTLGQPYEQYF
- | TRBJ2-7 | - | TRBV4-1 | TGCGCCAGCAGCCACACGAGCGGCTCCTACGAGCAGTACTTC | CASSHTSGSYEQYF
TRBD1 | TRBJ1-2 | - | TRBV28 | TGTGCCAGCAGTTTGGACAGGGGCGACGCTAACTATGGCTACACCTTC | CASSLDRGDANYGYTF
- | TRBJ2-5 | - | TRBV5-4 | TGTGCCAGCAGCAGTAGTCCGGGGATAGAGACCCAGTACTTC | CASSSSPGIETQYF
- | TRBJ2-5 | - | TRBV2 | TGTGCCAGCAGGGCCCAGGGCGGTTCACAAGAGACCCAGTACTTC | CASRAQGGSQETQYF
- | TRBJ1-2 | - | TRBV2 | TGTGCCAGCAGCCTGCAGGGTTCCTATGGCTACACCTTC | CASSLQGSYGYTF
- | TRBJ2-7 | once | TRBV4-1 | TGCGCCAGCAGCCCTCAGGACCTTGCCGGACAAAGGAGCTCCTACGAGCAGTACTTC | CASSPQDLAGQRSSYEQYF
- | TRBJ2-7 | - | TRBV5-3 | TGTGCCAGAAGCTTGGGCGGGAATCCCTACGAGCAGTACTTC | CARSLGGNPYEQYF
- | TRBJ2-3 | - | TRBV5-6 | TGTGCCAGCAGTCGGCGGCAACTAGCAGATACGCAGTATTTT | CASSRRQLADTQYF
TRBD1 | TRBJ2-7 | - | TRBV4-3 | TGCGCCAGCCCCCTTAGACCGGGACAGGGGGCCTACGAGCAGTACTTC | CASPLRPGQGAYEQYF
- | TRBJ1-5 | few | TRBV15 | TGTGCCACCAGAGGGGGGGGAGGGAGCAATCAGCCCCAGCATTTT | CATRGGGGSNQPQHF
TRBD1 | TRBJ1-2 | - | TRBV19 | TGTGCCAGTACTAGGGGACAGGGAGCCTATGGCTACACCTTC | CASTRGQGAYGYTF
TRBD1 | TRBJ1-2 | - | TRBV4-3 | TGCGCCAGCAGCCAAGATCACAGAACGAGGGGGCACGGCTACCCCTTC | CASSQDHRTRGHGYPF
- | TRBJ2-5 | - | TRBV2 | TGTGCCAGCAGTATGGGCGAGGGAGAGACCCAGTACTTC | CASSMGEGETQYF
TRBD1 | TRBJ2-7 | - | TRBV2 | TGTGCCAGCAGGTGGACAGGGGGTATCTACGAGCAGTACTTC | CASRWTGGIYEQYF
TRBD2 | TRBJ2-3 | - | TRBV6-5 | TGTGCCAGCAGTCCTCGGGGGGGCCCAGATACGCAGTATTTT | CASSPRGGPDTQYF
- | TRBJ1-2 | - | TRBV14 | TGTGCCAGCAGCCAGACAAGGCAGGGCTATGGCTACACCTTC | CASSQTRQGYGYTF
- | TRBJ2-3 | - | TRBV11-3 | TGTGCCAGCAGCCCCGGGGTAGCCCGCACAGATACGCAGTATTTT | CASSPGVARTDTQYF
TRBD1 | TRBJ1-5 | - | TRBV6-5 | TGTGCCAGCAGTTATTCCGGGACAGGGCTCAATCAGCCCCAGCATTTT | CASSYSGTGLNQPQHF
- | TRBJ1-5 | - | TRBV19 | TGTGCCAGTAGCCGAGGGGGGGCAAGCAATCAGCCCCAGCATTTT | CASSRGGASNQPQHF
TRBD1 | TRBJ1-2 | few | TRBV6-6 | TGTGCCAGCAGTCCCGAGACAGGGCGGAACTATGGCTACACCTTC | CASSPETGRNYGYTF
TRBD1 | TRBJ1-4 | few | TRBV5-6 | TGTGCCAGCAGCGGCGGACAGGCGGCAACTAATGAAAAACTGTTTTTT | CASSGGQAATNEKLFF
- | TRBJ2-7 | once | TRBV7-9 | TGTTCCAGCAGCCCCAGTAAGAACGAGCAGTACTTC | CSSSPSKNEQYF
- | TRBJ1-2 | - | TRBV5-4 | TGTGCCAGCAGTAAAGAGTGGGCAGACTATGGCTACACCTTC | CASSKEWADYGYTF
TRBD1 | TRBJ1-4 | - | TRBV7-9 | TGTGCCAGCAGCTTTATAACAGGGGGCGCGACTAATGAAAAACTGTTTTTT | CASSFITGGATNEKLFF
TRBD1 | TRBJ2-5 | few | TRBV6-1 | TGTGCCAGCCGTAATACAGGGGTTGGTCAAGAGACCCAGTACTTC | CASRNTGVGQETQYF
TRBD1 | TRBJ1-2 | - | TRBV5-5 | TGTGCCAGCAGCTTGGCTCCCGCACAGGGGGGAGGCTACACCTTC | CASSLAPAQGGGYTF
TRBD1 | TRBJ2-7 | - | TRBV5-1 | TGCGCCAGCAGCCCGACCAACAGCGGACAGGCCTACGAGCAGTACTTC | CASSPTNSGQAYEQYF
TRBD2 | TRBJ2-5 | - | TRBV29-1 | TGCAGCGTGAGGCCAGCGGGGGGGTACCAAGAGACCCAGTACTTC | CSVRPAGGYQETQYF
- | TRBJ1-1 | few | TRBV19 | TGTGCCAGTAGTATTTTTTCTGGGCTTATGAACACTGAAGCTTTCTTT | CASSIFSGLMNTEAFF
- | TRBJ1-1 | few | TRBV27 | TGTGCCAGCAGTACAATTAGGGGGTCCTACACTGAAGCTTTCTTT | CASSTIRGSYTEAFF
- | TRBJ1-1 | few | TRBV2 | TGTGCCAGCAGTGAACAGGGTATGAACACTGAAGCTTTCTTT | CASSEQGMNTEAFF
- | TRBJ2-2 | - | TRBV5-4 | TGTGCCAGCAGCCAAACCGGGTGGGACACCGGGGAGCTGTTTTTT | CASSQTGWDTGELFF
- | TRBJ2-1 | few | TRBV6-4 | TGTGCCAGCAGTGAGGGCAGGGGGGTCGATGAGCAGTTCTTC | CASSEGRGVDEQFF
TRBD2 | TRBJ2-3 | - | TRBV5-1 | TGCGCCAGCAGCCCACAGCGGGGCCTTAGCACAGATACGCAGTATTTT | CASSPQRGLSTDTQYF
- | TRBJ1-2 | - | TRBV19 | TGTGCCACGCTGAGGGAACAAGCTAACTATGGCTACACCTTC | CATLREQANYGYTF
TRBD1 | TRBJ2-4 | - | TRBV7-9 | TGTGCCAGCAGCCCGCCGGGACAGGGGAGCGGCAAAAACATTCAGTACTTC | CASSPPGQGSGKNIQYF
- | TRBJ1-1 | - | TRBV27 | TGTGCCAGCAGTAGGGGGAACACTGAAGCTTTCTTT | CASSRGNTEAFF
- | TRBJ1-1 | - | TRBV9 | TGTGCCAGCAGCGCCATACAGAGCACGAACACTGAAGCTTTCTTT | CASSAIQSTNTEAFF
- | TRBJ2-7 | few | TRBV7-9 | TGTGCCAGCAGCCCCTCGGGGGACCGAGGGCTCTGGGGGCAGTACTTC | CASSPSGDRGLWGQYF
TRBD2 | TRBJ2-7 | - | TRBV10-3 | TGTGCCATCACTCGGGGGGGCTCCTACGAGCAGTACTTC | CAITRGGSYEQYF
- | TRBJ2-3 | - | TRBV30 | TGTGCCTGGACCTGGGGGGGGCCGGGAGATACGCAGTATTTT | CAWTWGGPGDTQYF
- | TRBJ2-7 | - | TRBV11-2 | TGTGCCAGCAGCCCTTCCGGGGGCTACGAGCAGTACTTC | CASSPSGGYEQYF
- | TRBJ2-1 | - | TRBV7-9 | TGTGCCAGCAGCGCAATCCGACAGGGACTCTACAATGAGCAGTTCTTC | CASSAIRQGLYNEQFF
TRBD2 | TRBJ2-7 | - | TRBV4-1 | TGCGCCAGCAGCCAAGCGGGGGGGCCCTCCTACGAGCAGTACTTC | CASSQAGGPSYEQYF
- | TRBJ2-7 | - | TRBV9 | TGTGCCAGCAGCCCCCGGACAGACTACGAGCAGTACTTC | CASSPRTDYEQYF
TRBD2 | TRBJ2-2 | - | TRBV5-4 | TGTGCCAGCAGCCCAAAGACTAGCGGGGGGCGCGGGGAGCTGTTTTTT | CASSPKTSGGRGELFF
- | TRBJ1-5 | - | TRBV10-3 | TGTGCCATCAGTGAGTCGAGGATTGATAGCAATCAGCCCCAGCATTTT | CAISESRIDSNQPQHF
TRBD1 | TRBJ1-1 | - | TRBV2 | TGTGCCAGCACCGCAGGGGGTTTGAACACTGAAGCTTTCTTT | CASTAGGLNTEAFF
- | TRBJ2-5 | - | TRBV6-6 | TGTGCCAGCAGCCAGACGGGGGGCTGGGAGACCCAGTACTTC | CASSQTGGWETQYF
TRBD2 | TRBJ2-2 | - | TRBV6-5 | TGTGCCAGCAACCGACGGGGGGGAGAGGCCGGGGAGCTGTTTTTT | CASNRRGGEAGELFF
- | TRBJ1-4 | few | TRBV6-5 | TGTGCCAGCAGTTACGGCAGGGAAGAAAAACTGTTTTTT | CASSYGREEKLFF